Listed here is a single TCR beta chain. Its target antigen remains unknown. No quality values exist for individual bases; no much larger clone is one base distant. CDR1 is given as WSHSY and CDR2 as SAAADI, both from the germline V gene. V lost 8 bases and J lost 3 bases; the stretch between them is 13 bases long. From the cysteine up to the phenylalanine, the CDR3 has a length of 13 residues. The retained sequence is limited to the CDR3, 39 bases, with the frame set at the first base. One collaborating source in Seattle enrolled patients during active infection and followed them longitudinally through the course of disease. Each collaborating institution followed its own protocols to collect whole blood in K2EDTA tubes. Collaborator samples were shipped for TCRbeta analysis as frozen whole blood, isolated PBMCs, or DNA extracted from either sample type. This entry is derived from a study of blood T cell repertoires in COVID-19 (dated by TCRdb to the early 2020s). Some background on the complete study: The collaborator samples originated in the United States, Italy and Spain and spanned the acute and convalescent phases of COVID-19. The prospective study material was composed of cDNA or gDNA derived from T cells, B-cell-depleted T cells, or PBMCs. Deeply sampled blood TCRbeta repertoires from subjects exposed to, actively infected with, or recovered from COVID-19 were included in the dataset. A freely available public database, intended as a resource for researchers studying the immune response to SARS-CoV-2, is where the repertoires were released. The samples were drawn from two sources: the first 160 participants of the ongoing ImmuneRACE study, and 1,200 or so subjects contributed by 6 global collaborators. Sample metadata almost always included a de-identified subject ID, COVID-19 status, age in years and sex. Where available, HLA class I and class II types were obtained from metadata supplied by the sample provider rather than from assay-based typing.

General findings and caveats noted by the study authors: How much clinical and demographic metadata was included differed by source and by participant, and the metadata was provided uncurated.

The immunoSEQ Assay, a bias-controlled multiplex PCR, was used to amplify TCRbeta CDR3 regions from genomic DNA. The paper's data handling went like this. The number of nucleated cells in each sample was estimated by amplification of reference gene primers within the assay. To quantify the absolute abundance of each unique TCRbeta CDR3 rearrangement, sequence reads were collapsed and filtered. Productive Simpson clonality was computed per sample as the square root of Simpson's diversity index over productive rearrangements. TCRdb holds this immuneACCESS table with in-frame rearrangements only. Some clones are missing; in checked studies, unresolved V genes explain under half, and the rest has no known cause. The DNA gave D and trimming, while V, J and clone size come from that table. Across this sample there are some 330,000 clones, with roughly 86% seen only once. The ten largest make up 1.5% to 2% of the sample.

The TCR was taken from a woman under 40 with COVID-19, enrolled during active disease. The sample taken for sequencing was peripheral blood. The chain uses TRBV10-2 and TRBJ1-1; the D gene is perhaps TRBD1, from 6 matching bases. The nucleotide sequence reads as follows: TGCGCCAGCGCCCTACAGGGTTACACTGAAGCTTTCTTT. Its amino acids are CASALQGYTEAFF.